Only a few counts were recorded for the clone carrying this T cell receptor (beta chain). No antigen is known for it. TCR beta cDNA libraries had unique molecular identifiers. Input populations of about 0.95 to 11 million T cells gave rise to roughly 0.5 million cDNA molecules. TCRdb used MiXCR to reprocess the PCR reads, holding one entry per CDR3 protein. The sample contains roughly 160,000 distinct CDR3 sequences, around 34% of which appear only once. These data are taken from a study of post-analysis software for immune sequencing data. Study at large: The patients showed relapsing-remitting, secondary progressive and progressive-relapsing multiple sclerosis courses.

Study results and caveats: There was significantly lower normalized Chao1 diversity in multiple sclerosis patients than in controls.

The material was blood, obtained after autologous hematopoietic stem cell transplantation. This clonotype was sampled from a girl aged 5 to 17 with multiple sclerosis.

This chain's CDR3 is CASSASGTNTGELFF. In nucleotides, the CDR3 is TGTGCCAGCAGTGCAAGCGGCACGAACACCGGGGAGCTGTTTTTT. The genes are TRBV2 and TRBJ2-2; possible D gene TRBD2, 5 bases. This CDR3 is 15 amino acids long. V lost 4 bases and J 0 bases, leaving 9 bases between the germline ends. CDR1 is SNHLY and CDR2 is FYNNEI in the germline V gene.